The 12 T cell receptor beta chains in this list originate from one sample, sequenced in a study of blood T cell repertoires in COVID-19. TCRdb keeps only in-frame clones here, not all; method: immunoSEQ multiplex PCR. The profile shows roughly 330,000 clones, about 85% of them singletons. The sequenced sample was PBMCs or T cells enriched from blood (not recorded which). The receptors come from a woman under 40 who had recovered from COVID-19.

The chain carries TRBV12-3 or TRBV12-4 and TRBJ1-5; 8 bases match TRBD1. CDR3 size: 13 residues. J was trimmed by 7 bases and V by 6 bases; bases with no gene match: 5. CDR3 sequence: CASSLQGGQPQHF. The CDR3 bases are TGTGCCAGCAGCCTACAGGGGGGCCAGCCCCAGCATTTT.

CDR3 sequence reads: CASSVSGLGEKLFF. CDR3 DNA: TGTGCCAGCAGCGTATCAGGGCTGGGTGAAAAACTGTTTTTT. The chain links TRBV9 to TRBJ1-4; D might be TRBD1 (5 bases). The V gene's germline CDR1 is SGDLS and CDR2 YYNGEE. The CDR3 is made up of 14 amino acids. Trimming pared 1 base from V and 7 bases from J, leaving 11 bases between.

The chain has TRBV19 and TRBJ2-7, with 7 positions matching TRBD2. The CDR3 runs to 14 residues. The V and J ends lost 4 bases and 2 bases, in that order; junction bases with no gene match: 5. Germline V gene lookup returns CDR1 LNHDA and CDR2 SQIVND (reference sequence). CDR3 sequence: CASSSRGETYEQYF. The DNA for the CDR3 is TGTGCCAGTAGTAGCCGGGGGGAAACCTACGAGCAGTACTTC.

The CDR3 here is CASSQDYWYADTQYF. DNA for the CDR3: TGTGCCAGCAGCCAAGATTACTGGTACGCAGATACGCAGTATTTT. V usage is TRBV14 and J usage is TRBJ2-3; no definite D call. Between the trimmed V and J ends, which lost 0 bases and 4 bases, there was a span of 11 bases. The CDR3 sequence is 15 residues long. CDR1 and CDR2 (germline): SGHDN, FVKESK.

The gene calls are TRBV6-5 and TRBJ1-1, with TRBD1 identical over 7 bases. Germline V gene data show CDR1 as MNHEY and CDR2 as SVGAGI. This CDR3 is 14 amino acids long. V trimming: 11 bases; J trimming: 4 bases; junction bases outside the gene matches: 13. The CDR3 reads CAAIPRGFATEAFF. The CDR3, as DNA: TGTGCCGCAATACCCAGGGGGTTTGCCACTGAAGCTTTCTTT.

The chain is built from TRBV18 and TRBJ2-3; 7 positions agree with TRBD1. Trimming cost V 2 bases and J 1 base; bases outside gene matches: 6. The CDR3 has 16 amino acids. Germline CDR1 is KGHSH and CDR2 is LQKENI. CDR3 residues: CASSPMAGGGTDTQYF. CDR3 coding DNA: TGTGCCAGCTCACCAATGGCAGGGGGTGGCACAGATACGCAGTATTTT.

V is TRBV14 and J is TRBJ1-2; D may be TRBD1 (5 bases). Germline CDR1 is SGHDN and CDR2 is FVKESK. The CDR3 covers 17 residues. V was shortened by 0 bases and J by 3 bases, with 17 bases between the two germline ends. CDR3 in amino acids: CASSQEPGGRSYYGYTF. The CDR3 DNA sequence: TGTGCCAGCAGCCAAGAGCCGGGGGGAAGGTCTTACTATGGCTACACCTTC.

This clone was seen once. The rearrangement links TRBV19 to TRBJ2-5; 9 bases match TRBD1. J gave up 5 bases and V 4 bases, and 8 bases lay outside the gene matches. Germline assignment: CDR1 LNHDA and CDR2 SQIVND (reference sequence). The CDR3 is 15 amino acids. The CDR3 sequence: CASSTRTGVGETQYF. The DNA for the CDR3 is TGTGCCAGTAGTACCCGGACAGGGGTAGGCGAGACCCAGTACTTC.

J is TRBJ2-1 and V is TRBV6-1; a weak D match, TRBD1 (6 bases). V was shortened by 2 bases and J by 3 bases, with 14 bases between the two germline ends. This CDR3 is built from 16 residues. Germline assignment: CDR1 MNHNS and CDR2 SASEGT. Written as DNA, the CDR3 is TGTGCCAGCAGTGAATCAGGGGCCAGTTTCTACAATGAGCAGTTCTTC. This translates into CASSESGASFYNEQFF.

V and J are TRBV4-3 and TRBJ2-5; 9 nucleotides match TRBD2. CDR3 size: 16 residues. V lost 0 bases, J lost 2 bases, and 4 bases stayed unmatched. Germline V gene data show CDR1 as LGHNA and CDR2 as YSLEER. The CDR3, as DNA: TGCGCCAGCAGCCAAGATTGGGCGGGGGGGCAAGAGACCCAGTACTTC. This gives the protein CASSQDWAGGQETQYF.

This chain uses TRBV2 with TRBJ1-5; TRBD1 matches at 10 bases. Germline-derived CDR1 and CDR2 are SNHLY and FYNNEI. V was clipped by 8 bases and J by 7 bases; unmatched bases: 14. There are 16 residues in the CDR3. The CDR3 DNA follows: TGTGCCAGCCAAAACAGACAGGGGGCAAGTTCGCAGCCCCAGCATTTT. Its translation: CASQNRQGASSQPQHF. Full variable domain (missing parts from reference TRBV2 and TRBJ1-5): EPEVTQTPSHQVTQMGQEVILRCVPISNHLYFYWYRQILGQKVEFLVSFYNNEISEKSEIFDDQFSVERPDGSNFTLKIRSTKLEDSAMYFCASQNRQGASSQPQHFGDGTRLSIL.

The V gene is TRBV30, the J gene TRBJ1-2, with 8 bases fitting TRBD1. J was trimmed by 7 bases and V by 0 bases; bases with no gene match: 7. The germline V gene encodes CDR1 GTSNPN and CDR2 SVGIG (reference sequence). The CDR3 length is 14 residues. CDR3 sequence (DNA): TGTGCCTGGAGTGTAGGCCAGGGGGCGGTTGGCTACACCTTC. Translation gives CAWSVGQGAVGYTF.